This paragraph reports one TCR beta chain. The target of this receptor is not known. Within one base of it there is no much larger clone, and no base qualities were kept. Participants in the prospective study were aged roughly 18 to 89 years, lived in 24 United States geographic areas, and enrolled through a virtual design. Cohort assignment in the prospective study relied on participant-reported clinical history from a screening survey and a study questionnaire. Each participant in the prospective study had whole blood, serum and a nasopharyngeal or oropharyngeal swab collected by mobile phlebotomists. Prospective study participants could optionally give additional blood draws and questionnaires over a roughly 2-month period. Blood samples from the prospective study were shipped frozen or at room temperature prior to DNA extraction. The immunoSEQ Assay, a bias-controlled multiplex PCR, was used to amplify TCRbeta CDR3 regions from genomic DNA. The paper's data handling went like this. The number of nucleated cells in each sample was estimated from the amplification of reference gene primers within the assay. Sequence reads were collapsed and filtered to measure the absolute abundance of every unique TCRbeta CDR3 rearrangement. For each sample, productive Simpson clonality was calculated as the square root of Simpson's diversity index over productive rearrangements. The immuneACCESS repertoire file appears here via TCRdb, limited to in-frame rearrangements. These files lack a portion of the clones; in checked studies, under half of the deficit traces to unresolved V genes, and the cause of the others is not known. That table supplies the V and J calls and clone size; D and trimming were determined from the DNA. Here the sample has approximately 190,000 clones; roughly 82% occur a single time. The ten largest clones represent less than 5.5% of the sample.

These data originate in a study of blood T cell repertoires in COVID-19 (dated by TCRdb to the early 2020s). Looking at the study overall: Samples from collaborators originated in the United States, Italy and Spain and spanned both the acute and convalescent phases of COVID-19. The material from the prospective study consisted of cDNA or gDNA derived from T cells, B-cell-depleted T cells, or PBMCs. The dataset comprised deeply sampled blood TCRbeta repertoires from subjects exposed to, actively infected with, or recovered from COVID-19. The repertoires were made available in a free public database intended to serve as a resource for research on the immune response to SARS-CoV-2. Samples came from the ongoing ImmuneRACE study (first 160 participants) plus 1,254 subjects from 6 global collaborators. Sample metadata almost always included a de-identified subject ID, COVID-19 status, age in years and sex. Where available, HLA class I and class II types were obtained from metadata supplied by the sample provider rather than from assay-based typing. Results the study describes overall, beyond this receptor: Clinical and demographic metadata were provided uncurated, with the amount varying by source and participant.

The CDR3, from cysteine to phenylalanine, totals 15 residues. Only the CDR3 DNA stays, 45 bases, in frame from base 1. Reading the germline V gene (reference sequence) gives CDR1 LNHDA and CDR2 SQIVND. After removal of 7 bases from V and 4 bases from J, the junction retains 9 bases not matched to a gene. The specimen was PBMCs or T cells enriched from blood (not recorded which). The rearranged segments are TRBV19 and TRBJ1-2; 10 nucleotides in the junction match TRBD1. The receptor was isolated from a woman aged 60-75 years with acute COVID-19. The sequence in DNA is TGTGCCAGTAAAAAGGGGACAGGGGTTGGCTATGGCTACACCTTC. This encodes CASKKGTGVGYGYTF.